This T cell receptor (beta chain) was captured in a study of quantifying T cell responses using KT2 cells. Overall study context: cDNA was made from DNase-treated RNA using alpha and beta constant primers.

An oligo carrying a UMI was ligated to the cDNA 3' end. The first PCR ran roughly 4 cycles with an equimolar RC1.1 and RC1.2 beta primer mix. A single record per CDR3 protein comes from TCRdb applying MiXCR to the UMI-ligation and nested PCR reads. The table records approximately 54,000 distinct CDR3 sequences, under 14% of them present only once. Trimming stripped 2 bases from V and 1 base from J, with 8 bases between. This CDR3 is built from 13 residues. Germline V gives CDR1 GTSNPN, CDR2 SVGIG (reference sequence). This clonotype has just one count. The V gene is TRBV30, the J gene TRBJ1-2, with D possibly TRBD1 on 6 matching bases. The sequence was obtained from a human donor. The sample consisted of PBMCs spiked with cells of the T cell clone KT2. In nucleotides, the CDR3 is TGTGCCTGGAGTTCGGACAGTAACTATGGCTACACCTTC. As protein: CAWSSDSNYGYTF.